This T cell receptor beta chain was sequenced for a study of T-cell reconstitution after alpha-beta-depleted transplantation in children. Study-wide results and caveats: Several hundred expanded graft clones reportedly gave rise to the alpha-beta T cells present about two months after transplant. Newly made T cells mostly supplied T-cell counts and diversity one year after transplant.

Molecular barcoding with unique molecular identifiers was used for the TCRbeta library. From the PCR reads, TCRdb called clonotypes with MiXCR, one entry per CDR3 protein. Here the sample spans roughly 670,000 distinct CDR3 sequences, around 13% being singletons. Comment on this clonotype: Antigen: not known.

CDR1 KGHDR and CDR2 SFDVKD come from the germline V gene. Trimming at V came to 4 bases and at J to 7 bases, leaving 3 bases not matched to a gene. This CDR3 has 13 residues. V is TRBV24-1 and J is TRBJ1-2; TRBD1 matches at 9 bases. This clonotype was obtained from a girl aged 2-10 years with congenital amegakaryocytic thrombocytopenia, due to receive a stem cell transplant. The sample in question was PBMCs, obtained before TCRalphabeta/CD19-depleted stem cell transplant. The CDR3 reads CATSDRTGAGYTF. The CDR3 coding sequence is TGTGCCACCAGTGACCGGACAGGGGCTGGCTACACCTTC.